This T cell receptor (beta chain) was captured by sequencing in a study of regulatory T cells in long-lasting Graves disease. General study points: Fewer public clonotypes were shared by new patients (around 970) than by persistent patients (about 2,800). The study examined only peripheral blood, not thyroid tissue.

This CDR3 spans 14 amino acids. The ends lost 3 bases at V and 7 bases at J; junction bases unmatched: 7. Germline assignment: CDR1 MNHEY and CDR2 SMNVEV (reference sequence). Regarding this clonotype: Its antigen is unidentified.

Time point defined: persistent/refractory GD, antithyroid drugs over 5 years with positive TRAb. Preparation of the TCR library used RNA extracted from PBMCs. Through Arm-PCR of CDR3 regions and iRepertoire HTBI primers, TCR beta libraries were built. TCRdb re-analysed the multiplex PCR reads in MiXCR, keeping a single row per CDR3 protein. The repertoire consists of over 350,000 distinct CDR3 sequences, with around 20% occurring once and the leading ten covering less than 25%. The sequence was collected from a female donor with Graves disease. The material sequenced was peripheral blood mononuclear cells (PBMCs), taken when the disease was refractory, from a patient treated with antithyroid drugs. J is TRBJ2-7 and V is TRBV27, with TRBD1 matching over 9 bases. CDR3 nucleotide sequence: TGTGCCAGCAGTTTTACAGGGGGCAGGGGGGAGCAGTACTTC. Its translation: CASSFTGGRGEQYF.